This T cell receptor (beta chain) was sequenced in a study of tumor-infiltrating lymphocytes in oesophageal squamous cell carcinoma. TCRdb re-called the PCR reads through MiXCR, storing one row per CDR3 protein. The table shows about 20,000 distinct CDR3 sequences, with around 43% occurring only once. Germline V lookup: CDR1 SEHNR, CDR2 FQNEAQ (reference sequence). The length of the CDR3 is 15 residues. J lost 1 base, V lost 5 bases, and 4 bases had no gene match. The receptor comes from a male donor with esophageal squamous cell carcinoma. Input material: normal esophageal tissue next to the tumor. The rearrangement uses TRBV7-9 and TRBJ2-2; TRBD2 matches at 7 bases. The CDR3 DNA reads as TGTGCCAGCAGCCGGACGGGAGGGAACACCGGGGAGCTGTTTTTT. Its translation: CASSRTGGNTGELFF.